The 2 T cell receptor beta chains given below trace back to one sample, sequenced in a study of vaccination and CD4 T cells after COVID-19 (dated by TCRdb to about 2022). Their specific antigens are unknown. The meaning of the sample's treatment or condition label: roughly ten-day PBMC culture with coronavirus spike peptide pools or control peptides (ViraFEST assay). Library preparation used PCR. Sequencing took place on an Illumina iSeq 100. TCR sequencing of DNA from cultured CD4+ T cells used the Oncomine TCR Beta short-read assay at the Johns Hopkins FTIC core. The public reads were reprocessed in TCRdb via fastp at Q25 and MiXCR, keeping in-frame beta chains. Every CDR3 protein is listed once, alongside the most common genes and DNA of its rows. The sample profile shows roughly 10,000 distinct CDR3 sequences; roughly 47% of them were found once. Around 35% of the sample goes to the ten largest clones.

Material: CD4+ T cells from blood, cultured in vitro. The origin of the receptors is a human donor who had recovered from COVID-19.

This rearrangement joins TRBV24-1 to TRBJ2-3; 9 bases align to TRBD1. V shed 4 bases and J 6 bases; nucleotides not matched to a gene: 10. Germline V gene data show CDR1 as KGHDR and CDR2 as SFDVKD. This CDR3 comprises 16 residues. CDR3: CATSESGTGRLDTQYF. CDR3 DNA sequence: TGTGCCACCAGTGAATCCGGGACAGGGAGACTCGATACGCAGTATTTT.

This clonotype came up a few times. V is TRBV10-3 and J is TRBJ1-6; D not resolved. Germline lookup yields CDR1 ENHRY and CDR2 SYGVKD. The ends were cut back, 0 bases at V and 8 bases at J, with 5 bases in the middle. This CDR3 comprises 13 residues. In DNA form, the CDR3 reads TGTGCCATCAGTGAGTCCTGGGATTCACCCCTCCACTTT. Its translation is CAISESWDSPLHF.